This T cell receptor beta chain was recovered during a study of T-cell reconstitution after alpha-beta-depleted transplantation in children. Findings and caveats of the study: High day-60 TCRbeta diversity in some patients came from surviving recipient T cells and thymic progenitors. One year post-transplant, T-cell counts and diversity were largely derived from T cells produced anew. It was reported that alpha-beta T cells came from several hundred expanded graft clones (about two months after transplant).

As regards this clonotype: Its antigen remains unidentified.

The trim removed 9 bases at V and 2 bases at J, leaving 12 bases unmatched. There are 15 residues in the CDR3. Germline V gives CDR1 SNHLY, CDR2 FYNNEI. The authors prepared the TCRbeta library with unique molecular identifiers. TCRdb reanalysed the PCR reads using MiXCR and keeps one entry per CDR3 protein. This sample yields about 980,000 distinct CDR3 sequences, of which roughly 29% are seen a single time; 28% belongs to the top ten. The chain employs TRBV2 and TRBJ1-2, with 7 bases identical to TRBD1. The source is a boy younger than two who had a stem cell transplant for SCID, so the T cells may come from the graft donor. Sequenced here: PBMCs, mostly from graft donor cells, sampled 360 days after TCRalphabeta/CD19-depleted stem cell transplant. CDR3 nucleotide sequence: TGTGCCAGGCGTTCGGGACAGTCAGCCAACTATGGCTACACCTTC. Its protein is CARRSGQSANYGYTF.